Described below is a single TCR beta chain sequence and its context. Per germline, CDR1 LGHDT and CDR2 YNNKEL (reference sequence). V was pared by 4 bases and J by 4 bases, with 8 bases of the junction left unmatched. The CDR3 is 15 amino acids. The data stem from a study of blood T cell repertoires in COVID-19. Study context: Nucleic acid was either cDNA or gDNA, and it came from T cells, B-cell-depleted T cells, or PBMCs.

In the original processing: Amplified reference gene primers provided the basis for estimating nucleated cell counts. TCRdb's copy holds only in-frame clones and misses some; the assay was immunoSEQ multiplex PCR. The V and J calls and clone size were taken over from that table, and D and trimming were inferred from the DNA. This sample has roughly 320,000 clones, with almost 85% found just once. The chain has TRBV3-1 (or the pseudogene TRBV3-2) and TRBJ1-1, with 8 bases fitting TRBD1. Sequenced sample: peripheral blood. This clonotype was obtained from a human donor in a cohort sampled during active COVID-19. CDR3 sequence (DNA): TGTGCCAGCAGCCGATCCAGGGGGCTGGGCACTGAAGCTTTCTTT. Translated, it gives CASSRSRGLGTEAFF.